This passage covers 24 T cell receptor beta chains from one sample sequenced in a study of healthy donors' naive CD4 and CD8 T cells. TCR libraries were built from about 500 ng of total RNA by linear amplification. TCRdb called the reads again in MiXCR, with one record for every CDR3 protein. The sample lists around 180,000 distinct CDR3 sequences; over 60% were seen once. Sequencing was done on a sample of naive CD4+ and CD8+ T cells sorted from blood, pooled from several donors. The receptors originated from a pool of human donors in good health; the sample pools cells from several healthy donors.

This rearrangement joins TRBV7-2 to TRBJ2-1; D remains ambiguous. The ends were cut back, 0 bases at V and 6 bases at J, with 3 bases in the middle. This CDR3 contains 12 residues. Germline V CDR1 and CDR2: SGHTA, FQGNSA. The CDR3, as DNA: TGTGCCAGCAGCTTAGCACTCAATGAGCAGTTCTTC. It is translated as CASSLALNEQFF. Full variable domain (remainder filled in from reference TRBV7-2 and TRBJ2-1): GAGVSQSPSNKVTEKGKDVELRCDPISGHTALYWYRQSLGQGLEFLIYFQGNSAPDKSGLPSDRFSAERTGGSVSTLTIQRTQQEDSAVYLCASSLALNEQFFGPGTRLTVL.

The V and J genes are TRBV13 and TRBJ1-1; weak D call: TRBD1 (6 bases). The CDR3 extends over 14 amino acids. Germline V gives CDR1 PRHDT, CDR2 FYEKMQ (reference sequence). Trimming stripped 8 bases from V and 4 bases from J, with 17 bases between. CDR3 residues: CASSGRGVGTEAFF. The CDR3 DNA reads TGTGCCAGCTCGGGCAGGGGAGTAGGCACTGAAGCTTTCTTT.

The J gene is TRBJ2-2, the V gene TRBV10-3; the match to TRBD1 covers 7 bases. V was clipped by 6 bases and J by 6 bases; unmatched bases: 10. CDR1 is ENHRY and CDR2 is SYGVKD in the germline V gene. CDR3 length equals 15 residues. The CDR3 reads CAISRTGDLPGELFF. The CDR3 DNA reads TGTGCCATCAGCCGTACAGGGGATCTCCCCGGGGAGCTGTTTTTT.

The rearrangement links TRBV29-1 to TRBJ2-7; the match to TRBD2 covers 9 bases. In germline, CDR1 is SQVTM, CDR2 ANQGSEA. The CDR3 covers 14 residues. Trimming took 2 bases from V and 2 from J; bases not matched to a gene: 4. The CDR3 reads CSVETSGRTYEQYF. The CDR3, as DNA: TGCAGCGTTGAAACCAGCGGGAGGACCTACGAGCAGTACTTC.

The chain has TRBV29-1 and TRBJ2-1; D gene unclear. Germline CDR1 reads SQVTM; CDR2 reads ANQGSEA. V was pared by 6 bases and J by 0 bases, with 18 bases between. This CDR3 is 16 amino acids long. CDR3 sequence reads: CSVCLEIGFSYNEQFF. In DNA, the CDR3 is TGCAGCGTCTGCCTTGAGATCGGCTTCTCCTACAATGAGCAGTTCTTC.

The rearrangement joins TRBV6-2 or TRBV6-3 to TRBJ2-7; 10 nucleotides match TRBD1. CDR1 is MNHEY and CDR2 is SVGEGT in the germline V gene. The V segment lost 6 bases and the J segment 7 bases; nucleotides outside the gene matches: 9. This CDR3 spans 14 amino acids. In DNA, the CDR3 is TGTGCCAGCAGCCGTGACAGGGGGCTGAGTGAGCAGTACTTC. As protein: CASSRDRGLSEQYF.

The chain joins TRBV24-1 to TRBJ2-1; the D is unclear. This CDR3 is 13 amino acids long. The germline V gene encodes CDR1 KGHDR and CDR2 SFDVKD. Between the trimmed V and J ends, which lost 9 bases and 3 bases, there was a span of 11 bases. For the CDR3, the DNA is TGTGCCACCGCCGAGAGCATCTACAATGAGCAGTTCTTC. The encoded protein is CATAESIYNEQFF.

V is TRBV29-1 and J is TRBJ2-3, with D possibly matching TRBD1 (6 bases). The germline V gene has CDR1 SQVTM and CDR2 ANQGSEA. CDR3 length equals 15 residues. The ends were cut back, 6 bases at V and 0 bases at J, with 16 bases in the middle. CDR3: CSVRNRDPSTDTQYF. The CDR3 coding sequence is TGCAGCGTCCGGAACAGGGACCCTAGCACAGATACGCAGTATTTT.

This clonotype turned up a few times. Here the CDR3 reads CASSSGVPYNEQFF. The CDR3 coding sequence is TGTGCCAGCAGTTCCGGAGTTCCCTACAATGAGCAGTTCTTC. V and J are TRBV6-5 and TRBJ2-1; no clear D gene. Germline V CDR1 and CDR2: MNHEY, SVGAGI. Trimming stripped 4 bases from V and 2 bases from J, with 9 bases between. This CDR3 has 14 amino acids.

This chain connects TRBV6-1 to TRBJ2-1; D perhaps matches TRBD1 (5 bases). V lost 8 bases to trimming and J lost 0 bases, with 14 bases between them. Germline assignment: CDR1 MNHNS and CDR2 SASEGT. The CDR3 is 15 amino acids. The DNA for the CDR3 is TGTGCCAGCCTTGACAGCCAGATCTCCTACAATGAGCAGTTCTTC. This gives the protein CASLDSQISYNEQFF.

This chain joins TRBV2 and TRBJ1-5; no clear D. CDR1 is SNHLY, CDR2 FYNNEI, per germline. V shed 5 bases and J shed 3 bases, with 8 bases lying between them. This CDR3 is built from 13 residues. This CDR3 reads CASSYRNNQPQHF. CDR3 sequence (DNA): TGTGCCAGCAGTTACAGAAACAATCAGCCCCAGCATTTT.

The chain links TRBV11-2 to TRBJ2-7; TRBD1 agrees at 11 bases. The CDR3 spans 17 residues. V lost 1 base and J lost 1; bases outside the gene matches: 6. Germline V gives CDR1 SGHAT, CDR2 FQNNGV. The CDR3 DNA reads TGTGCCAGCAGCTTAGGGGGACAGGGGGTGAGATCCTACGAGCAGTACGTC. It codes for CASSLGGQGVRSYEQYV.

J is TRBJ2-5 and V is TRBV15, with 7 nucleotides matching TRBD1. Losses at the gene ends were 3 bases for V and 2 bases for J; bases not matched to a gene: 6. Germline V gene sequence: CDR1 LNHNV, CDR2 YYDKDF (reference sequence). The CDR3 has 15 residues. The CDR3, as DNA: TGTGCCACCAGCAGGTCGACAGGGCGGCAAGAGACCCAGTACTTC. Translated, it gives CATSRSTGRQETQYF.

The J gene is TRBJ2-2, the V gene TRBV7-8; D gene uncertain. Germline CDR1 SGHVS, CDR2 FQNEAQ. The V gene lost 7 bases and the J gene lost 2 bases, with 14 bases spanning the gap. The CDR3 contains 15 residues. The CDR3 sequence: CASTRKASNTGELFF. The CDR3 DNA reads as TGTGCCAGCACCCGGAAGGCGAGCAACACCGGGGAGCTGTTTTTT.

The J gene is TRBJ2-2, the V gene TRBV19, with D perhaps TRBD1 (6 bases). V lost 2 bases and J 7 bases, leaving 17 bases between the germline ends. There are 16 residues in the CDR3. The germline V gene encodes CDR1 LNHDA and CDR2 SQIVND (reference sequence). The CDR3 loop reads CASSINRDTRYGELFF. CDR3 nucleotide sequence: TGTGCCAGTAGTATAAACCGGGACACCAGATACGGGGAGCTGTTTTTT.

The rearrangement joins TRBV2 to TRBJ2-5, with D unresolved. Germline CDR1 SNHLY, CDR2 FYNNEI. V was cut by 1 base and J by 0 bases, with 15 bases left in between. The CDR3 runs to 17 residues. CDR3 protein: CASSEVAGGVHQETQYF. The CDR3 DNA reads TGTGCCAGCAGTGAAGTTGCCGGCGGCGTGCACCAAGAGACCCAGTACTTC.

The chain combines TRBV19 with TRBJ1-2; D possibly corresponds to TRBD1 (5 bases). Germline CDR1 is LNHDA and CDR2 is SQIVND (reference sequence). The CDR3 sequence is 14 residues long. Trimming cost V 6 bases and J 3 bases, with 14 bases left between them. CDR3 in amino acids: CASSRPGIHYGYTF. CDR3 in DNA: TGTGCCAGTAGCCGTCCAGGGATCCACTATGGCTACACCTTC.

This sequence joins TRBV6-5 and TRBJ2-1, with 9 bases that match TRBD1. The CDR3 runs to 14 residues. CDR1 and CDR2 from the germline V gene are MNHEY and SVGAGI. V lost 5 bases, J lost 5 bases, and 4 bases stayed unmatched. CDR3 residues: CASSTRDRDNEQFF. Here the CDR3 DNA reads TGTGCCAGCAGTACACGGGACAGGGACAATGAGCAGTTCTTC.

J is TRBJ2-1 and V is TRBV20-1; D is perhaps TRBD1 (5 bases). V was cut by 1 base and J by 2 bases, with 21 bases left in between. Looked up from germline, CDR1 is DFQATT and CDR2 is SNEGSKA (reference sequence). The CDR3 loop spans 18 amino acids. Here the CDR3 reads CSARVLRTNVSPYNEQFF. CDR3 nucleotides: TGCAGTGCTAGAGTCTTAAGGACAAACGTATCCCCCTACAATGAGCAGTTCTTC.

The chain combines TRBV5-5 with TRBJ2-7, with TRBD1 identical over 7 bases. Trimming cost V 4 bases and J 3 bases; bases outside gene matches: 4. The germline gives CDR1 SGHKS, CDR2 YYEKEE (reference sequence). The CDR3 is 13 amino acids. The CDR3 coding sequence is TGTGCCAGCAGCCCCTGGGACAGCTACGAGCAGTACTTC. Protein: CASSPWDSYEQYF.

The gene calls are TRBV5-4 and TRBJ2-3; 8 positions match TRBD2. Germline CDR1 reads SGHNT; CDR2 reads YYREEE (reference sequence). J gave up 6 bases and V 3 bases, and 9 bases lay outside the gene matches. The CDR3 runs 15 residues. In DNA, the CDR3 is TGTGCCAGCAGCTGGAAGCGGGAGAGCGAGGATACGCAGTATTTT. Its protein product is CASSWKRESEDTQYF.

This chain connects TRBV25-1 to TRBJ1-1, with D uncertain. In germline, CDR1 is MGHDK, CDR2 SYGVNS. CDR3 length: 14 residues. V lost 3 bases and J 1 base, leaving 9 bases between the germline ends. CDR3 sequence: CASSDRTANTEAFF. CDR3 bases: TGTGCCAGCAGTGACAGGACGGCGAACACTGAAGCTTTCTTT.

The V gene is TRBV19, the J gene TRBJ1-1; D gene uncertain. CDR1 is LNHDA and CDR2 is SQIVND in the germline V gene (reference sequence). Trimming cost V 4 bases and J 1 base, with 7 bases left between them. The CDR3 is 13 amino acids. CDR3 loop: CASSKWGNTEAFF. The CDR3 DNA follows: TGTGCCAGTAGTAAATGGGGGAACACTGAAGCTTTCTTT.

This clonotype was seen only a few times. This chain joins TRBV29-1 and TRBJ2-7; D ambiguous. The CDR3 has 12 amino acids. Germline-derived CDR1 and CDR2 are SQVTM and ANQGSEA. With 2 bases removed from V and 2 bases from J, the gap between germline ends came to 7 bases. CDR3 sequence reads: CSVELTPYEQYF. CDR3 nucleotides: TGCAGCGTTGAACTAACACCCTACGAGCAGTACTTC.